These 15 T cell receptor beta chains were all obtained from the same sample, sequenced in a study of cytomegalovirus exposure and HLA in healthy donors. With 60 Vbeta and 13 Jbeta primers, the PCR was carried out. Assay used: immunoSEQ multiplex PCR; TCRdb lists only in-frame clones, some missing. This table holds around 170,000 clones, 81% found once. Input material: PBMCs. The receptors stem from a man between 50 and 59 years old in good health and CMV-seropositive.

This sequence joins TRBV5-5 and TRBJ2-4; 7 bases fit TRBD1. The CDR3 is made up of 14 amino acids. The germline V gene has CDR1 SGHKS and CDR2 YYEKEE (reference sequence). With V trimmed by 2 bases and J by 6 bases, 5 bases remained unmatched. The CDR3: CASSFGDRANIQYF. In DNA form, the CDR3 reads TGTGCCAGCAGCTTTGGTGACAGGGCAAACATTCAGTACTTC.

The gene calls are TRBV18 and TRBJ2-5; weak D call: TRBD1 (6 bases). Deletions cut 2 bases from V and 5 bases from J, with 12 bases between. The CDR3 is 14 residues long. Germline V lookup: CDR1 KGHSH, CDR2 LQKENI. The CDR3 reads CASSPRGSGETQYF. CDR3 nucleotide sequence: TGTGCCAGCTCACCAAGGGGGTCGGGTGAGACCCAGTACTTC.

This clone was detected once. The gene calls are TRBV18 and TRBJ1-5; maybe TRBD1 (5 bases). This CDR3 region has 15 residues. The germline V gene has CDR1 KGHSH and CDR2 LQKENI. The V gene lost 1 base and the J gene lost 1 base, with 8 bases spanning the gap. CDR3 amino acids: CASSPQGPSNQPQHF. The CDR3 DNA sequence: TGTGCCAGCTCACCACAGGGGCCGAGCAATCAGCCCCAGCATTTT.

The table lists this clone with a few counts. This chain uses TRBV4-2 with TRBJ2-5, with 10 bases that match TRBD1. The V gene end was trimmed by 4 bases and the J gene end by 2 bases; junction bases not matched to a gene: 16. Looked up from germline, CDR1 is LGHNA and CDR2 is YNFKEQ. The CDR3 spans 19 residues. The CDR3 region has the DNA TGTGCCAGCAGCCCACTAATGGCAGCCGGGACAGGGGTACAAGAGACCCAGTACTTC. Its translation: CASSPLMAAGTGVQETQYF.

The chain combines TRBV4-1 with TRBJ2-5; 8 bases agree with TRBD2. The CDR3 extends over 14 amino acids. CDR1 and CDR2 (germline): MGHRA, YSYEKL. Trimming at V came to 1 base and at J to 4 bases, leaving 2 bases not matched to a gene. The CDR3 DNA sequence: TGCGCCAGCAGCCAAGTCGGGGGGGTAGAGACCCAGTACTTC. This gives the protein CASSQVGGVETQYF.

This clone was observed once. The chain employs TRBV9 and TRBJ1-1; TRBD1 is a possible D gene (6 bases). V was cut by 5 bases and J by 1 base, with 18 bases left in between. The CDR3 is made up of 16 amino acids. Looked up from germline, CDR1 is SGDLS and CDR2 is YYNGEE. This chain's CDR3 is CASRGVTGKGNTEAFF. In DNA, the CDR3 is TGTGCCAGCAGAGGGGTTACAGGGAAAGGGAACACTGAAGCTTTCTTT.

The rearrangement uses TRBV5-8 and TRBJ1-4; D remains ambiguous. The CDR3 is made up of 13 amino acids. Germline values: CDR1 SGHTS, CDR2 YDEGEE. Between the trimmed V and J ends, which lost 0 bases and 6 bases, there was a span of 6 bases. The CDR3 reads CASSLARHEKLFF. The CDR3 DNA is TGTGCCAGCAGCTTGGCCAGGCATGAAAAACTGTTTTTT.

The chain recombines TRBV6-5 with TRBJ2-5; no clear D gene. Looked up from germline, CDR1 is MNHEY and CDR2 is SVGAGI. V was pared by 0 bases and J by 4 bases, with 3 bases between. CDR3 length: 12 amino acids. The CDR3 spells CASSYSRETQYF. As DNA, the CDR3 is TGTGCCAGCAGTTACTCCCGAGAGACCCAGTACTTC.

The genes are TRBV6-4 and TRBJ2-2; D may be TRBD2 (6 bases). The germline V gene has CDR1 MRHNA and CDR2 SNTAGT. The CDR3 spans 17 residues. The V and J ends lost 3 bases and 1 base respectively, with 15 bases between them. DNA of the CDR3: TGTGCCAGCAGTGAGGGGAGGATTAGCCGGAACACCGGGGAGCTGTTTTTT. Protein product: CASSEGRISRNTGELFF.

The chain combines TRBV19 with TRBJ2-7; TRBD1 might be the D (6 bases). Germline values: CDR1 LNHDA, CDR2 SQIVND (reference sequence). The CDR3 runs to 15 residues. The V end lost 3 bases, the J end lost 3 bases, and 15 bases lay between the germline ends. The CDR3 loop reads CASSMGARGGYEQYF. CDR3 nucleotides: TGTGCCAGTAGTATGGGTGCCAGGGGTGGCTACGAGCAGTACTTC.

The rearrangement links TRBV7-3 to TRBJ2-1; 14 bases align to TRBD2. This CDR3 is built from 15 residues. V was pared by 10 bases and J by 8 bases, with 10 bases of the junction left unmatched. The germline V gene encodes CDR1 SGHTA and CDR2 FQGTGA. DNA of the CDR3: TGTGCCAACCTCACCGGGACTAGCGGGGGAGATGAGCAGTTCTTC. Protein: CANLTGTSGGDEQFF.

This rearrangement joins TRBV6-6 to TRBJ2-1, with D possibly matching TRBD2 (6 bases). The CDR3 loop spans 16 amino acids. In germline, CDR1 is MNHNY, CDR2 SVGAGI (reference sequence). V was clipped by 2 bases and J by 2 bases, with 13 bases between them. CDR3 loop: CASSYGQGRTYNEQFF. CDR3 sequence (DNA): TGTGCCAGCAGTTACGGGCAAGGGAGGACCTACAATGAGCAGTTCTTC.

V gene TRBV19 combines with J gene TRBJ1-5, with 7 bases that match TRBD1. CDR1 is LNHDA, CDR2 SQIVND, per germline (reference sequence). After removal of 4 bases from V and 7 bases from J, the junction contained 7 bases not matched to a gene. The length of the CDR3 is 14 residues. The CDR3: CASSSDREGQPQHF. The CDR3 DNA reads TGTGCCAGTAGTAGCGACAGGGAAGGCCAGCCCCAGCATTTT.

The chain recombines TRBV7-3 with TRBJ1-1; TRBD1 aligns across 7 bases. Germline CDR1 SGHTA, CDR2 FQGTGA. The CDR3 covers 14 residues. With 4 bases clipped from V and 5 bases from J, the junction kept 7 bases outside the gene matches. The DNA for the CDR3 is TGTGCCAGCAGCTCTACAGGGGTAGGGACTGAAGCTTTCTTT. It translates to CASSSTGVGTEAFF.

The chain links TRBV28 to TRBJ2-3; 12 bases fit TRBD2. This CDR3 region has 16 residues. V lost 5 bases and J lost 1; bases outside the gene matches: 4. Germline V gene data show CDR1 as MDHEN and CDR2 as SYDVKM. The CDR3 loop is CASSPRLAGGTDTQYF. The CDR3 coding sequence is TGTGCCAGCAGTCCCCGACTAGCGGGGGGCACAGATACGCAGTATTTT.